This entry lists 32 T cell receptor beta chains sequenced from one sample in a study of blood T cell repertoires in COVID-19. Assay used: immunoSEQ multiplex PCR; TCRdb lists only in-frame clones, some missing. This table has hundreds of thousands of clones, approximately 90% appearing once. The sequenced sample was PBMCs or T cells enriched from blood (not recorded which). These receptors came from a man in his forties who had recovered from COVID-19.

CDR3: CASSLGLAGGPETQYF. The CDR3, as DNA: TGTGCCAGCAGCTTAGGACTAGCGGGAGGGCCAGAGACCCAGTACTTC. The chain is built from TRBV11-1 and TRBJ2-5, with 14 bases that match TRBD2. V lost 1 base and J lost 4; bases outside the gene matches: 2. The CDR3 sequence is 16 residues long. Germline loops: CDR1 SGHAT, CDR2 FQDESV (reference sequence).

This clone came up once. The V call is TRBV4-3, the J call TRBJ2-1; TRBD2 matches at 7 bases. Germline V CDR1 and CDR2: LGHNA, YSLEER. The CDR3 runs to 15 residues. J lost 1 base, V lost 1 base, and 1 base had no gene match. The CDR3 DNA sequence: TGCGCCAGCAGCCAAGTCGGGGGGTCCTACAATGAGCAGTTCTTC. Protein product: CASSQVGGSYNEQFF.

There are a few counts of this clone. The V call is TRBV4-1, the J call TRBJ2-1; 8 nucleotides align to TRBD2. Germline-derived CDR1 and CDR2 are MGHRA and YSYEKL. V dropped 3 bases and J dropped 10; count of bases not matched to a gene: 11. The CDR3 loop spans 15 amino acids. The CDR3 loop is CASSHEYGGASEQFF. In DNA, the CDR3 is TGCGCCAGCAGCCATGAATACGGGGGGGCATCCGAGCAGTTCTTC.

The chain recombines TRBV7-9 with TRBJ1-4, with D maybe TRBD1 (5 bases). Trimming pared 4 bases from V and 0 bases from J, leaving 18 bases between. Germline values: CDR1 SEHNR, CDR2 FQNEAQ (reference sequence). The CDR3 loop spans 18 amino acids. CDR3 loop: CASSSPTGRPTTNEKLFF. The DNA of the CDR3 is TGTGCCAGCAGCTCCCCCACAGGCCGCCCTACAACTAATGAAAAACTGTTTTTT.

The gene calls are TRBV4-2 and TRBJ1-4, with D hard to call. This CDR3 has 17 amino acids. V was cut by 0 bases and J by 7 bases, with 18 bases left in between. The V gene's germline CDR1 is LGHNA and CDR2 YNFKEQ. In DNA form, the CDR3 reads TGTGCCAGCAGCCAAGATTTGAGGCTTCAACCCAGTGAAAAACTGTTTTTT. Encoded protein: CASSQDLRLQPSEKLFF.

The rearrangement links TRBV28 to TRBJ1-1, with TRBD1 matching over 12 bases. Germline CDR1 and CDR2: MDHEN and SYDVKM. This CDR3 has 14 amino acids. V shed 6 bases, J shed 6 bases, and the junction held 5 bases outside the gene matches. The CDR3 DNA reads as TGTGCCAGCAGCCAGGGACAGGGGGCCTCTGAAGCTTTCTTT. Amino acid sequence: CASSQGQGASEAFF.

This clone showed up just once. The chain uses TRBV25-1 and TRBJ1-6; 7 bases match TRBD1. The germline gives CDR1 MGHDK, CDR2 SYGVNS. The length of the CDR3 is 16 residues. V lost 3 bases and J lost 9; bases outside the gene matches: 11. Here the CDR3 reads CASSDSRGGQGSPLHF. As DNA, the CDR3 is TGTGCCAGCAGTGATTCTAGAGGGGGCCAGGGTTCACCCCTCCACTTT.

The J gene is TRBJ2-6, the V gene TRBV21-1; whether TRBD1, the table's D call, matches the DNA was not checked. TRBV21-1 is a documented pseudogene. The CDR3 is 18 amino acids. The CDR3 region is CASSGRDRANSGANVLTF. In DNA, the CDR3 is TGTGCCAGCAGCGGCCGGGACAGGGCTAACTCTGGGGCCAACGTCCTGACTTTC.

The V call is TRBV9, the J call TRBJ1-3, with 10 bases lining up with TRBD1. CDR3 size: 17 residues. Germline trimming cut 1 base from V and 1 base from J; bases unmatched to any gene: 5. The germline V gene encodes CDR1 SGDLS and CDR2 YYNGEE. CDR3 sequence: CASSVSPGQGSGNTIYF. In nucleotides, the CDR3 is TGTGCCAGCAGCGTATCCCCGGGACAGGGGTCTGGAAACACCATATATTTT.

The chain combines TRBV5-1 with TRBJ1-3, with D uncertain. Deletions cut 4 bases from V and 4 bases from J, with 9 bases between. The CDR3 is 13 amino acids. From germline, CDR1 is SGHRS and CDR2 YFSETQ. The CDR3 bases are TGCGCCAGCAGCACAGAGTTCGGAAACACCATATATTTT. Protein: CASSTEFGNTIYF.

V gene TRBV7-9 combines with J gene TRBJ1-1; 7 bases are a match to TRBD1. Germline values: CDR1 SEHNR, CDR2 FQNEAQ (reference sequence). The CDR3 contains 15 residues. Trimming took 3 bases from V and 3 from J; bases not matched to a gene: 7. For the CDR3, the DNA is TGTGCCAGCAGCTTGTTCTCTCAGGGGGACACTGAAGCTTTCTTT. Its protein is CASSLFSQGDTEAFF.

This sequence joins TRBV27 and TRBJ2-7; 7 nucleotides agree with TRBD2. Germline CDR1 reads MNHEY; CDR2 reads SMNVEV (reference sequence). Germline trimming cut 6 bases from V and 3 bases from J; bases unmatched to any gene: 8. The CDR3 is made up of 14 amino acids. The CDR3 DNA follows: TGTGCCAGCAGCCCTACGGGGGGAAACTACGAGCAGTACTTC. Amino acids: CASSPTGGNYEQYF.

The chain combines TRBV3-1 (or the pseudogene TRBV3-2) with TRBJ2-7, with 11 bases matching TRBD2. CDR1 is LGHDT and CDR2 is YNNKEL in the germline V gene (reference sequence). The CDR3 has 14 amino acids. After removal of 4 bases from V and 3 bases from J, the junction contained 2 bases not matched to a gene. CDR3 DNA sequence: TGTGCCAGCAGCCGAACTAGCGGGAGCTACGAGCAGTACTTC. Amino acid sequence: CASSRTSGSYEQYF.

J is TRBJ2-7 and V is TRBV24-1; 9 bases match TRBD1. With V trimmed by 3 bases and J by 8 bases, 7 bases remained unmatched. This CDR3 has 14 amino acids. CDR1 and CDR2 (germline): KGHDR, SFDVKD. The CDR3: CATSDGGQGSKQYF. CDR3 sequence (DNA): TGTGCCACCAGTGATGGTGGACAGGGGTCCAAGCAGTACTTC.

The chain has TRBV19 and TRBJ2-5; 9 bases line up with TRBD2. There are 15 residues in the CDR3. V lost 6 bases to trimming and J lost 5 bases; unmatched junction nucleotides: 10. Germline values: CDR1 LNHDA, CDR2 SQIVND (reference sequence). CDR3 DNA: TGTGCCAGTAGAAACTTCCATCTAGCGGGGGAGACCCAGTACTTC. This codes for CASRNFHLAGETQYF.

The sample holds one count of this clone. This sequence joins TRBV5-1 and TRBJ2-4; a weak D match, TRBD2 (5 bases). V lost 2 bases to trimming and J lost 0 bases, with 12 bases between them. The CDR3 contains 16 residues. Germline V gene sequence: CDR1 SGHRS, CDR2 YFSETQ. As DNA, the CDR3 is TGCGCCAGCAGCTTTGGAGAGGGCTTAGCCAAAAACATTCAGTACTTC. This sequence encodes CASSFGEGLAKNIQYF.

V and J are TRBV18 and TRBJ1-1, with D uncertain. Germline loops: CDR1 KGHSH, CDR2 LQKENI. This CDR3 is built from 15 residues. V was trimmed by 1 base and J by 3 bases, leaving 12 bases between them. The CDR3 reads CASSPLGVAHTEAFF. The CDR3 nucleotides are TGTGCCAGCTCACCACTCGGGGTCGCACACACTGAAGCTTTCTTT. Full variable domain (rest looked up from reference TRBV18 and TRBJ1-1): NAGVMQNPRHLVRRRGQEARLRCSPMKGHSHVYWYRQLPEEGLKFMVYLQKENIIDESGMPKERFSAEFPKEGPSILRIQQVVRGDSAAYFCASSPLGVAHTEAFFGQGTRLTVV.

The chain carries TRBV5-1 and TRBJ1-2; 7 bases are shared with TRBD1. The CDR3 is 16 amino acids. CDR1 is SGHRS and CDR2 is YFSETQ in the germline V gene. With V trimmed by 0 bases and J by 3 bases, 8 bases remained unmatched. The CDR3 reads CASSLALTGEDYGYTF. As DNA, the CDR3 is TGCGCCAGCAGCTTGGCCTTAACAGGGGAGGACTATGGCTACACCTTC.

V and J are TRBV5-5 and TRBJ2-2, with 10 bases fitting TRBD2. Germline V gives CDR1 SGHKS, CDR2 YYEKEE (reference sequence). CDR3 length: 17 amino acids. V was pared by 6 bases and J by 0 bases, with 8 bases of the junction left unmatched. The CDR3 reads CASTLRTSGANTGELFF. The CDR3 bases are TGTGCCAGCACCCTAAGGACTAGCGGAGCGAACACCGGGGAGCTGTTTTTT.

The chain carries TRBV3-1 (or the pseudogene TRBV3-2) and TRBJ2-1; 10 bases agree with TRBD2. Germline values: CDR1 LGHDT, CDR2 YNNKEL (reference sequence). Trimming cost V 3 bases and J 8 bases; bases outside gene matches: 7. The CDR3 sequence is 15 residues long. CDR3 sequence reads: CASSQLAGVRDEQFF. CDR3 bases: TGTGCCAGCAGCCAGCTAGCGGGGGTTAGGGATGAGCAGTTCTTC.

V is TRBV7-2 and J is TRBJ1-1, with D unclear. This CDR3 is 13 amino acids long. The germline V gene encodes CDR1 SGHTA and CDR2 FQGNSA. With 0 bases removed from V and 11 bases from J, the gap between germline ends came to 13 bases. The chain's CDR3 is CASSLALTGGAFF. CDR3 in DNA: TGTGCCAGCAGCTTAGCGCTAACGGGTGGGGCTTTCTTT.

The gene calls are TRBV19 and TRBJ1-2; 7 bases line up with TRBD1. Germline assignment: CDR1 LNHDA and CDR2 SQIVND (reference sequence). This CDR3 is 13 amino acids long. Unmatched junction bases numbered 4, after V lost 6 bases and J lost 3 bases. The CDR3 nucleotides read TGTGCCAGTAGAGGGGGCTCCCACTATGGCTACACCTTC. Its protein is CASRGGSHYGYTF.

The gene calls are TRBV27 and TRBJ1-4; TRBD1 is a possible D gene (5 bases). The CDR3 is 17 amino acids. The V and J ends lost 2 bases and 2 bases respectively, with 15 bases between them. Germline loops: CDR1 MNHEY, CDR2 SMNVEV (reference sequence). This chain's CDR3 is CASSLSRRGSTNEKLFF. The CDR3 region has the DNA TGTGCCAGCAGTTTAAGTCGGCGGGGCAGTACTAATGAAAAACTGTTTTTT.

The chain is built from TRBV5-6 and TRBJ2-2, with D possibly being TRBD2 (5 bases). CDR1 is SGHDT and CDR2 is YYEEEE in the germline V gene. The CDR3 length is 17 residues. The ends were cut back, 3 bases at V and 0 bases at J, with 15 bases in the middle. The CDR3 sequence is CASSSDWGSANTGELFF. The CDR3, as DNA: TGTGCCAGCAGCTCGGACTGGGGTAGCGCGAACACCGGGGAGCTGTTTTTT.

The chain recombines TRBV3-1 (or the pseudogene TRBV3-2) with TRBJ2-1; D is perhaps TRBD2 (5 bases). V was clipped by 3 bases and J by 14 bases, with 14 bases between them. The germline CDR1 and CDR2 sequences are LGHDT and YNNKEL (reference sequence). The CDR3 consists of 12 residues. As DNA, the CDR3 is TGTGCCAGCAGCCAGAGCGCGAATAGCGAGTTCTTC. It is translated as CASSQSANSEFF.

The rearrangement joins TRBV11-2 to TRBJ2-1; 9 nucleotides match TRBD2. This CDR3 contains 15 residues. Germline values: CDR1 SGHAT, CDR2 FQNNGV. Unmatched junction bases numbered 6, after V lost 2 bases and J lost 7 bases. Written as DNA, the CDR3 is TGTGCCAGCAGCTTATACGGCCTAGCGGGGAATGAGCAGTTCTTC. Encoded protein: CASSLYGLAGNEQFF. Drawing the rest from reference TRBV11-2 and TRBJ2-1, the complete variable domain is EAGVAQSPRYKIIEKRQSVAFWCNPISGHATLYWYQQILGQGPKLLIQFQNNGVVDDSQLPKDRFSAERLKGVDSTLKIQPAKLEDSAVYLCASSLYGLAGNEQFFGPGTRLTVL.

This chain connects TRBV2 to TRBJ1-1; the D gene is possibly TRBD1 (6 bases). V shed 6 bases and J shed 0 bases, with 17 bases lying between them. The CDR3 spans 16 residues. Looked up from germline, CDR1 is SNHLY and CDR2 is FYNNEI. Here the CDR3 DNA reads TGTGCCAGCAGACGGGACAACCTTCGCGTGAACACTGAAGCTTTCTTT. Translation: CASRRDNLRVNTEAFF.

The chain links TRBV28 to TRBJ2-1, with TRBD2 matching over 13 bases. CDR1 and CDR2 from the germline V gene are MDHEN and SYDVKM. This CDR3 has 18 amino acids. V lost 4 bases to trimming and J lost 3 bases; unmatched junction nucleotides: 9. In DNA form, the CDR3 reads TGTGCCAGCAGTTCCATGCGACTAGCGGGAGGACACTACAATGAGCAGTTCTTC. This codes for CASSSMRLAGGHYNEQFF.

The CDR3 DNA is TGTGCCAGCTCACCGGTCACTAGCGGGGGCACTGTCGATACGCAGTATTTT. Its translation: CASSPVTSGGTVDTQYF. This chain connects TRBV18 to TRBJ2-3; 11 nucleotides line up with TRBD2. Germline loops: CDR1 KGHSH, CDR2 LQKENI. After removal of 3 bases from V and 6 bases from J, the junction contained 11 bases not matched to a gene. The CDR3 totals 17 residues.

In nucleotides, the CDR3 is TGTGCCAGCAGGTCCGGACAGGGGGTTAGTGGCTACACCTTC. The encoded protein is CASRSGQGVSGYTF. The rearrangement uses TRBV28 and TRBJ1-2, with 10 bases aligning to TRBD1. Losses at the gene ends were 6 bases for V and 7 bases for J; bases not matched to a gene: 8. CDR1 MDHEN and CDR2 SYDVKM come from the germline V gene. The CDR3 is made up of 14 amino acids.

This clone occurred once. This chain joins TRBV30 and TRBJ2-6; tentatively, D is TRBD1 (5 bases). The V end lost 0 bases, the J end lost 2 bases, and 11 bases lay between the germline ends. Germline loops: CDR1 GTSNPN, CDR2 SVGIG (reference sequence). The CDR3 runs to 16 residues. The CDR3 reads CAWSVIGVAGANVLTF. Written as DNA, the CDR3 is TGTGCCTGGAGTGTCATAGGGGTGGCTGGGGCCAACGTCCTGACTTTC.

This clone occurred a few times. The chain employs TRBV5-4 and TRBJ1-2, with 9 nucleotides matching TRBD1. CDR1 is SGHNT, CDR2 YYREEE, per germline (reference sequence). The CDR3 has 14 amino acids. V gave up 0 bases and J gave up 3 bases; unmatched junction bases: 0. The CDR3 region has the DNA TGTGCCAGCAGCTTGGGGACAGGGGACTATGGCTACACCTTC. It codes for CASSLGTGDYGYTF.